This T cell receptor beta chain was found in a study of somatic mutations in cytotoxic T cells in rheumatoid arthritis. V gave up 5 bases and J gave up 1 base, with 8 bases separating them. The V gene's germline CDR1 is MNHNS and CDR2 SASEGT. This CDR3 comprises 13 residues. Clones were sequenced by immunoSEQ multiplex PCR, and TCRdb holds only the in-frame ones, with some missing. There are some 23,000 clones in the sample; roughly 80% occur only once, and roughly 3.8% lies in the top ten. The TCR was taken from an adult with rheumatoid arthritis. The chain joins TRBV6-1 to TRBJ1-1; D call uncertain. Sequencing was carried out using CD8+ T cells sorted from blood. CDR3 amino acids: CASSIWENTEAFF. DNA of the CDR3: TGTGCCAGCAGTATATGGGAGAACACTGAAGCTTTCTTT.